Below, 17 T cell receptor beta chains from the same sample are listed, as sequenced in a study of CXCR3-negative and CXCR3-positive naive CD8 T cells. All TRB cDNA libraries came from 5' RACE performed with UMI labels. For each CDR3 protein, TCRdb gives one entry from its re-call of the 5' RACE reads, without DNA. The data include some 56,000 distinct CDR3 sequences; the top ten clones carry approximately 22%. Input material: memory CD8+ T cells from blood. These receptor sequences come from a human donor in good health. Some clones in this sample may be carry-over from other donors' samples.

The J gene is TRBJ2-3, the V gene TRBV29-1. The germline V gene has CDR1 SQVTM and CDR2 ANQGSEA. CDR3 length: 11 residues. The CDR3 sequence: CSVEDKDTQYF.

The chain uses TRBV29-1 and TRBJ2-7; TCRdb calls TRBD1, which cannot be checked without DNA. This CDR3 region has 12 residues. Germline values: CDR1 SQVTM, CDR2 ANQGSEA. CDR3 protein: CSVGDRGNEQYF.

The rearrangement joins TRBV29-1 to TRBJ2-2. CDR1 and CDR2 (germline): SQVTM, ANQGSEA. The CDR3 covers 14 residues. The CDR3 reads CSVFSDPNTGELFF.

The V gene is TRBV29-1, the J gene TRBJ2-7; TCRdb's D gene call, TRBD2, goes unchecked for lack of DNA. The length of the CDR3 is 15 residues. Germline CDR1 SQVTM, CDR2 ANQGSEA. CDR3 amino acids: CSVDAGTGEFYEQYF.

This chain connects TRBV20-1 to TRBJ2-7; no DNA is available, so the TRBD1 call from TCRdb remains unchecked. The CDR3 loop spans 12 amino acids. CDR1 is DFQATT, CDR2 SNEGSKA, per germline (reference sequence). The CDR3 loop is CSAFTPGYEQYF.

This sequence joins TRBV20-1 and TRBJ2-6; the TCRdb call, TRBD1, lacks DNA for checking. This CDR3 is 15 amino acids long. Germline V gene data show CDR1 as DFQATT and CDR2 as SNEGSKA (reference sequence). The CDR3: CSAIQGISGANVLTF.

The chain is built from TRBV4-3 and TRBJ1-1; TCRdb outputs TRBD1, but without DNA this stays unchecked. The germline CDR1 and CDR2 sequences are LGHNA and YSLEER. CDR3 length equals 16 residues. The CDR3 here is CASSQDWRGSLAEAFF.

V is TRBV28 and J is TRBJ2-7; checking the TCRdb D call of TRBD1 is not possible without DNA. Looked up from germline, CDR1 is MDHEN and CDR2 is SYDVKM. This CDR3 has 11 residues. This CDR3 reads CASSTGLVQYF.

The rearrangement joins TRBV6-2 or TRBV6-3 to TRBJ2-2; TCRdb selects TRBD1, and the lack of DNA leaves this call unchecked. The germline V gene has CDR1 MNHEY and CDR2 SVGEGT. The CDR3 sequence is 17 residues long. CDR3 amino acids: CASSPRGANANTGELFF.

The V gene is TRBV29-1, the J gene TRBJ1-1. Germline-derived CDR1 and CDR2 are SQVTM and ANQGSEA. The length of the CDR3 is 12 residues. The CDR3 is CSVVLENTEAFF.

The gene calls are TRBV20-1 and TRBJ2-2; no DNA is available, so the TRBD1 call from TCRdb remains unchecked. This CDR3 comprises 13 residues. In germline, CDR1 is DFQATT, CDR2 SNEGSKA (reference sequence). CDR3: CSARGPNTGELFF.

The chain couples TRBV20-1 to TRBJ2-7. This CDR3 is 13 amino acids long. Germline CDR1 reads DFQATT; CDR2 reads SNEGSKA (reference sequence). CDR3 sequence: CSARDGVSYEQYF.

The rearrangement joins TRBV5-1 to TRBJ2-1. The length of the CDR3 is 13 residues. Germline V gene sequence: CDR1 SGHRS, CDR2 YFSETQ. CDR3 protein: CASSLDSYNEQFF.

The rearrangement uses TRBV7-8 and TRBJ2-7. The CDR3 has 14 residues. Looked up from germline, CDR1 is SGHVS and CDR2 is FQNEAQ. CDR3 residues: CASSLAGDSYEQYF. The full variable domain, its missing parts supplied by reference TRBV7-8 and TRBJ2-7, is GAGVSQSPRYKVAKRGQDVALRCDPISGHVSLFWYQQALGQGPEFLTYFQNEAQLDKSGLPSDRFFAERPEGSVSTLKIQRTQQEDSAVYLCASSLAGDSYEQYFGPGTRLTVT.

The chain joins TRBV6-5 to TRBJ1-1; TCRdb calls TRBD1, which cannot be checked without DNA. The CDR3 extends over 18 amino acids. Germline lookup yields CDR1 MNHEY and CDR2 SVGAGI. This CDR3 is CASSSSAWGRGIQTEAFF.

The chain uses TRBV20-1 and TRBJ1-6; TCRdb's D call of TRBD1 is untestable without DNA. CDR1 DFQATT and CDR2 SNEGSKA come from the germline V gene (reference sequence). CDR3 size: 19 residues. CDR3 in amino acids: CSARDMSRTLSSYNSPLHF.

The CDR3: CASSLGLGAKNIQYF. The chain has TRBV11-1 and TRBJ2-4. In germline, CDR1 is SGHAT, CDR2 FQDESV (reference sequence). The length of the CDR3 is 15 residues.